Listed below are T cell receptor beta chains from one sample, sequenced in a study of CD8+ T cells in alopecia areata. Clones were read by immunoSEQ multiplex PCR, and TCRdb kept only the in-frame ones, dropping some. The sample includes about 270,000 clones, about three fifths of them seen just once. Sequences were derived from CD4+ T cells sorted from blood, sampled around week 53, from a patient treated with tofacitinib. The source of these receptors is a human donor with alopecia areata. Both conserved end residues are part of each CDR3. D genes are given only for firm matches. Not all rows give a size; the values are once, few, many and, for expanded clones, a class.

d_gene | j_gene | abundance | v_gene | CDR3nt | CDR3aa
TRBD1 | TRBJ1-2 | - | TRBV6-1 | TGTGCCAGCAGTGAGACCAGGGGGCCCACACTTAACTATGGCTACACCTTC | CASSETRGPTLNYGYTF
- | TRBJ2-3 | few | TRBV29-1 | TGCAGCGCCACCCCCGGCACAGATACGCAGTATTTT | CSATPGTDTQYF
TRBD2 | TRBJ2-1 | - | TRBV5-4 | TGTGCCGGGACACTAGCGGGGCCAACCAATGAGCAGTTCTTC | CAGTLAGPTNEQFF
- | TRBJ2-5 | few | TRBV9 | TGTGCCAGCAGCGTACAGGGGCGGGAGACCCAGTACTTC | CASSVQGRETQYF
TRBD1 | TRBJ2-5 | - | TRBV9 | TGTGCCAGCAGCCCATCGACAGGGGAACACGGAACCCAGTACTTC | CASSPSTGEHGTQYF
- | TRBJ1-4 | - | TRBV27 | TGTGCCAGCAGTTTCCGCGGTGAAAAACTGTTTTTT | CASSFRGEKLFF
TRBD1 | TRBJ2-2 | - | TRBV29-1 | TGCAGCGTTGGGGTCCCCCCTGGACAGGGGTACACCGGGGAGCTGTTTTTT | CSVGVPPGQGYTGELFF
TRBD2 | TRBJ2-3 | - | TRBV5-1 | TGCGCCAGCAGTTCTGCACTAGCGGGGTACACAGATACGCAGTATTTT | CASSSALAGYTDTQYF
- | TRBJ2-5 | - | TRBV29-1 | TGCAGCGTTTTGGGGACAATGTACCAAGAGACCCAGTACTTC | CSVLGTMYQETQYF
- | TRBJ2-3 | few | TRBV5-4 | TGTGCCAGCAGCATGGGGGCCGGGACAAGCACAGATACGCAGTATTTT | CASSMGAGTSTDTQYF
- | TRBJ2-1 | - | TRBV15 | TGTGCCACCAGCAGAGATACCAGAGGGGGAAGATTCAATGAGCAGTTCTTC | CATSRDTRGGRFNEQFF
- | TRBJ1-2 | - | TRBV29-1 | TGCAGCGTTGGAGGGTCAGGGTCACCAAACTATGGCTACACCTTC | CSVGGSGSPNYGYTF
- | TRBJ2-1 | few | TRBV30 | TGTGCCTGGAGTGCCCCAAGCAGCTACAATGAGCAGTTCTTC | CAWSAPSSYNEQFF
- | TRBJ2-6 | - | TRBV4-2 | TGTGCCAGCAGCTCCGACAGGAGAGGCAACGTCCTGACTTTC | CASSSDRRGNVLTF
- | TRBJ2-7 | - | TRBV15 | TGTGCCACCAGCACGCCGGGACAAGGGTTCTTCGAACAGTACTTC | CATSTPGQGFFEQYF
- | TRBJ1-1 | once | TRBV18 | TGTGCCAGCTCACCGGACCAGAACACTGAAGCTTTCTTT | CASSPDQNTEAFF
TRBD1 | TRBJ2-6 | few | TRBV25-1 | TGTGCCAGCAGCCCAGGGGGCTCTGGGGCCAACGTCCTGACTTTC | CASSPGGSGANVLTF
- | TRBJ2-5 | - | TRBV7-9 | TGTGCCAGCAGCTTAGGGGGGCCAGAGACCCAGTACTTC | CASSLGGPETQYF
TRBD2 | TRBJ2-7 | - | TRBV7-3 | TGTGCCAGCAGCTTGCTAGCGGGGAAGGGCGAGCAGTACTTC | CASSLLAGKGEQYF
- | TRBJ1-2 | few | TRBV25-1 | TGTGCCAGCAGTGCCTCCGTCGGACCTAACTATGGCTACACCTTC | CASSASVGPNYGYTF
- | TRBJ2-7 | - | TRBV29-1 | TGCAGCGTTGCGGAACTAGATTCCTACGAGCAGTACTTC | CSVAELDSYEQYF
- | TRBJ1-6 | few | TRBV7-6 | TGTGCCAGCAGCCCCGTGCAGGGGCATAATTCACCCCTCCACTTT | CASSPVQGHNSPLHF
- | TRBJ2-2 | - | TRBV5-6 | TGTGCCAGCAGCTACTTTGGCGGGGAGCTGTTTTTT | CASSYFGGELFF
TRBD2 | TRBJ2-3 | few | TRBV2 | TGTGCCAGCAGTGATGGGGTACTAGCGGGGGATACGCAGTATTTT | CASSDGVLAGDTQYF
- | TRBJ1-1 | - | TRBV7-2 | TGTGCCAGCAGGATGAAGTCACTACGGGCCTCGGGTGAAGCTTTCTTT | CASRMKSLRASGEAFF
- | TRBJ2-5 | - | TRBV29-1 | TGCAGCGTTGTTGAGGGATCCGAGACCCAGTACTTC | CSVVEGSETQYF
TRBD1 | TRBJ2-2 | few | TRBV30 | TGTGCCTCCCCGGGACAGGGCAACACCGGGGAGCTGTTTTTT | CASPGQGNTGELFF
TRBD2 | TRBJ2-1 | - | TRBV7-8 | TGTGCCAGCAGCCCCCATCGGGGGGGGGCCAATGAGCAGTTCTTC | CASSPHRGGANEQFF
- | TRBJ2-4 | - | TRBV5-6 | TGTGCCAGCCACACCACTACGAGGTACTTC | CASHTTTRYF
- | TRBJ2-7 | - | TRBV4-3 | TGCGCCAGCAGCCAAGTAATGGGGGCCTACGAGCAGTACTTC | CASSQVMGAYEQYF
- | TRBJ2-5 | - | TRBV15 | TGTGCCACCCGAGGGGGGACATATCAAGAGACCCAGTACTTC | CATRGGTYQETQYF
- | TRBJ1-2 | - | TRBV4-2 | TGTGCCAGCAGCCAAGGCAGGGCAGCCTATGGCTACACCTTC | CASSQGRAAYGYTF
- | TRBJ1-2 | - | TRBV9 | TGTGCCAGCAGCGACGGTACAGGGCATGGCTACACCTTC | CASSDGTGHGYTF